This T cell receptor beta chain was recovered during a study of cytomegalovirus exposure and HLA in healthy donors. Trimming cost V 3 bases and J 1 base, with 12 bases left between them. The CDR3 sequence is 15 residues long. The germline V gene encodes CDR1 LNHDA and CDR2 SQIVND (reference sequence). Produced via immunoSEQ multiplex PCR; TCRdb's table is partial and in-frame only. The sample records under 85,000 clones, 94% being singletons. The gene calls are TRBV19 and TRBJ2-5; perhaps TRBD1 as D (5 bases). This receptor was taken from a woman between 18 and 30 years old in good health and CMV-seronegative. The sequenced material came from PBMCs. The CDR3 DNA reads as TGTGCCAGTAGTATTGGCGGACATGTCCAAGAGACCCAGTACTTC. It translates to CASSIGGHVQETQYF. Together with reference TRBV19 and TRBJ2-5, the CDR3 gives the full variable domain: DGGITQSPKYLFRKEGQNVTLSCEQNLNHDAMYWYRQDPGQGLRLIYYSQIVNDFQKGDIAEGYSVSREKKESFPLTVTSAQKNPTAFYLCASSIGGHVQETQYFGPGTRLLVL.